One T cell receptor beta chain is described in this entry. As handled by the study authors: Estimation of nucleated cell counts was performed using reference gene primer amplification. Profiled with immunoSEQ multiplex PCR; TCRdb holds only in-frame clones, not every one. V, J and clone size are those of that table, while D and trimming were read from the DNA. The sample lists 200,000 to 300,000 clones; around 88% were seen once. Germline lookup yields CDR1 SGHKS and CDR2 YYEKEE (reference sequence). The ends were cut back, 0 bases at V and 0 bases at J, with 7 bases in the middle. This CDR3 comprises 16 residues. The data derive from a study of blood T cell repertoires in COVID-19. Looking at the study overall: The study drew acute and convalescent COVID-19 samples from the United States, Italy and Spain. Nucleic acid was either cDNA or gDNA, and it came from T cells, B-cell-depleted T cells, or PBMCs.

The clonotype comes from a man between 25 and 39 years old with active or convalescent COVID-19. The chain employs TRBV5-5 and TRBJ2-6, with no clear D. Specimen: peripheral blood. This CDR3 is CASSLGMASGANVLTF. DNA of the CDR3: TGTGCCAGCAGCTTGGGTATGGCCTCTGGGGCCAACGTCCTGACTTTC.